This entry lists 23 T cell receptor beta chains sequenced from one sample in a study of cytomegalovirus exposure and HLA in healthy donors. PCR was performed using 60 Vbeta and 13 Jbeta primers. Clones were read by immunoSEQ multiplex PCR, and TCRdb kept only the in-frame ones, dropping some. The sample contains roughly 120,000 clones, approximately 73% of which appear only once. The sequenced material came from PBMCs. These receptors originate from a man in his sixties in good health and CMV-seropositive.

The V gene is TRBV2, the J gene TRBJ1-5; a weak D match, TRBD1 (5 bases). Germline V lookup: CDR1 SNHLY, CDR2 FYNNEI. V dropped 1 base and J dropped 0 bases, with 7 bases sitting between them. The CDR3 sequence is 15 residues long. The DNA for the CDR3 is TGTGCCAGCAGTGAAGTTGACAGTAGCAATCAGCCCCAGCATTTT. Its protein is CASSEVDSSNQPQHF.

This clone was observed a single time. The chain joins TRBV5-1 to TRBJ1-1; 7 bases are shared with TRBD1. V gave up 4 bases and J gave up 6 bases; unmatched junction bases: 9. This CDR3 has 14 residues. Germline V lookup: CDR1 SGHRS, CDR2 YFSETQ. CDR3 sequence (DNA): TGCGCCAGCAGCGGCGGGACAGAGATAGCTGAAGCTTTCTTT. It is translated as CASSGGTEIAEAFF.

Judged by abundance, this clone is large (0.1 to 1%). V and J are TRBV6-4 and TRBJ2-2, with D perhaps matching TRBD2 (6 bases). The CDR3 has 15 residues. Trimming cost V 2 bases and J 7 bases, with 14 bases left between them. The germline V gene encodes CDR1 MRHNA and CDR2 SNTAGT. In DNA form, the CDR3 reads TGTGCCAGCAGTGACCCAGGGACTGGGTTCGGGGAGCTGTTTTTT. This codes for CASSDPGTGFGELFF.

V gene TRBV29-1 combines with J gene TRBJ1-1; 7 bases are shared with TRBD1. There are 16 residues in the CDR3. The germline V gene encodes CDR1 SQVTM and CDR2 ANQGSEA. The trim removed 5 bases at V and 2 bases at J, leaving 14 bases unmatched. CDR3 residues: CSVSVAGDRSNTEAFF. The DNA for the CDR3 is TGCAGCGTTTCAGTAGCAGGGGACAGATCAAACACTGAAGCTTTCTTT.

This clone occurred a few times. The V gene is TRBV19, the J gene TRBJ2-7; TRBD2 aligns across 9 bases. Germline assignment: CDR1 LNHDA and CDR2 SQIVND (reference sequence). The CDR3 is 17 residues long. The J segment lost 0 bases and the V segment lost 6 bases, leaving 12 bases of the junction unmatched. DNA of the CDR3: TGTGCCAGTAGCAAACTTCCTAGCGGGGCTTTCTCCTACGAGCAGTACTTC. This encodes CASSKLPSGAFSYEQYF.

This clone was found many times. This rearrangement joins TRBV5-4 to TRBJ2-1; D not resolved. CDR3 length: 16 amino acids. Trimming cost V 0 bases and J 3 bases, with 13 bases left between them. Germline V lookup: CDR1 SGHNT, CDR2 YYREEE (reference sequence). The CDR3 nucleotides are TGTGCCAGCAGCTTGGGCGGTCTACCCATCTACAATGAGCAGTTCTTC. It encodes CASSLGGLPIYNEQFF. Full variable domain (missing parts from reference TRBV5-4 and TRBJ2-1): ETGVTQSPTHLIKTRGQQVTLRCSSQSGHNTVSWYQQALGQGPQFIFQYYREEENGRGNFPPRFSGLQFPNYSSELNVNALELDDSALYLCASSLGGLPIYNEQFFGPGTRLTVL.

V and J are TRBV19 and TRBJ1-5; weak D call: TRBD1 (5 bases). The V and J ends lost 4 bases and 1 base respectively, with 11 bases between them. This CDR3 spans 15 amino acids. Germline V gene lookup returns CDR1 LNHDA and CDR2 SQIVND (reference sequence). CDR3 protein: CASSRDRESNQPQHF. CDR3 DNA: TGTGCCAGTAGTAGGGACCGGGAGAGCAATCAGCCCCAGCATTTT.

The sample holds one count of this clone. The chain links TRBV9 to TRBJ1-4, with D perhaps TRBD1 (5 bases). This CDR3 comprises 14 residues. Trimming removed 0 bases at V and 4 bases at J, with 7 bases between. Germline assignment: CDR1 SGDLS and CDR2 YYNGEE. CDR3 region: CASSVEGINEKLFF. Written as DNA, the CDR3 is TGTGCCAGCAGCGTAGAGGGGATTAATGAAAAACTGTTTTTT.

The chain's CDR3 is CASSQLSSGEKLFF. The CDR3 nucleotides read TGTGCCAGCAGTCAACTTTCTTCGGGGGAAAAACTGTTTTTT. The rearrangement links TRBV28 to TRBJ1-4; D call uncertain. Germline values: CDR1 MDHEN, CDR2 SYDVKM. CDR3 length: 14 amino acids. The germline V and J ends were trimmed by 5 bases and 8 bases, with 15 bases remaining between them. The entire variable domain, with the rest obtained from reference TRBV28 and TRBJ1-4, is as follows: DVKVTQSSRYLVKRTGEKVFLECVQDMDHENMFWYRQDPGLGLRLIYFSYDVKMKEKGDIPEGYSVSREKKERFSLILESASTNQTSMYLCASSQLSSGEKLFFGSGTQLSVL.

In DNA form, the CDR3 reads TGTGCCAGCAGCTGGGCTGTTAGTCCAAATGAGCAGTTCTTC. Translation: CASSWAVSPNEQFF. The chain links TRBV11-2 to TRBJ2-1, with D hard to call. This CDR3 has 14 residues. Deletions cut 4 bases from V and 7 bases from J, with 14 bases between. Germline values: CDR1 SGHAT, CDR2 FQNNGV.

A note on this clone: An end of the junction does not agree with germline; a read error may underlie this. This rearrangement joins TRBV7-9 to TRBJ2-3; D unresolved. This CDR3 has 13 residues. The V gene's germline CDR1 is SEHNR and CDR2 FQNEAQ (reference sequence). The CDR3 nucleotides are TGTTCCAGCAGCTCCGCCGTCGGAGATACGCAGTATTTT. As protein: CSSSSAVGDTQYF.

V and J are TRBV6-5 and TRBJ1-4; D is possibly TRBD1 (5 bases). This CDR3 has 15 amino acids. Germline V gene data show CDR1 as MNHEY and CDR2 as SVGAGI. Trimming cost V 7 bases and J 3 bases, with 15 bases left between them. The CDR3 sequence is CASNNGGSANEKLFF. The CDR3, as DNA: TGTGCCAGCAACAATGGGGGGTCAGCTAATGAAAAACTGTTTTTT.

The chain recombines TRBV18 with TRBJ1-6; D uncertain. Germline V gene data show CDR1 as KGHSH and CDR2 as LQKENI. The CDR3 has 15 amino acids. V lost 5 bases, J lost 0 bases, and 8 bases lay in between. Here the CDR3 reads CASSTQSSYNSPLHF. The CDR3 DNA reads TGTGCCAGCTCAACACAGAGCTCCTATAATTCACCCCTCCACTTT.

The CDR3 bases are TGTGCCAGCAGTTCACCGACAGTCCGCATGAACACTGAAGCTTTCTTT. This sequence encodes CASSSPTVRMNTEAFF. This chain connects TRBV28 to TRBJ1-1; possible D gene TRBD1, 5 bases. This CDR3 has 16 amino acids. Germline V gives CDR1 MDHEN, CDR2 SYDVKM. Trimming cost V 4 bases and J 0 bases, with 15 bases left between them.

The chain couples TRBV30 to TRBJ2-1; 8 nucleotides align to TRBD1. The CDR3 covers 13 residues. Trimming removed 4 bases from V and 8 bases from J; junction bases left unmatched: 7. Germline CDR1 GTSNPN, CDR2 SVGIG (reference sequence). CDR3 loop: CAWNSQGADEQFF. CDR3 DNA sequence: TGTGCCTGGAACAGTCAGGGGGCCGATGAGCAGTTCTTC. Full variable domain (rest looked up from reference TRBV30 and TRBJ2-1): SQTIHQWPATLVQPVGSPLSLECTVEGTSNPNLYWYRQAAGRGLQLLFYSVGIGQISSEVPQNLSASRPQDRQFILSSKKLLLSDSGFYLCAWNSQGADEQFFGPGTRLTVL.

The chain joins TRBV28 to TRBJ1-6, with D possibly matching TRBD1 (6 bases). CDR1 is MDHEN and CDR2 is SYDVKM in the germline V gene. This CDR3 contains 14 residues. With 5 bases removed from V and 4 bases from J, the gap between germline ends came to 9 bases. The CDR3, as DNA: TGTGCCAGCAGTCGAGGACAGTATAATTCACCCCTCCACTTT. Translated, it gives CASSRGQYNSPLHF.

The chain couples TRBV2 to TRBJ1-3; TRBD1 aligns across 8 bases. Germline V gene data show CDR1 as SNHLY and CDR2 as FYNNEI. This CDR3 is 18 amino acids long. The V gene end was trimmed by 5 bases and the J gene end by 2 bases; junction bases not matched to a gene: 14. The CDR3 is CASSKGGGRQGTGNTIYF. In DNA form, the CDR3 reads TGTGCCAGCAGTAAGGGGGGGGGACGACAGGGGACTGGAAACACCATATATTTT.

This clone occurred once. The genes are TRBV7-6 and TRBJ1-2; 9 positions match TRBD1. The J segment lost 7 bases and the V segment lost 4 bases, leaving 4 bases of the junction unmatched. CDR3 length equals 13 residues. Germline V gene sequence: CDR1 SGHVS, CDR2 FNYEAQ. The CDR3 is CASSSDRGGGYTF. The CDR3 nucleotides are TGTGCCAGCAGCTCGGACAGGGGAGGTGGCTACACCTTC.

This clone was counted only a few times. The CDR3 DNA reads as TGTGCCAGCTCTCTAGGGGTTAATAGCAATCAGCCCCAGCATTTT. Protein sequence: CASSLGVNSNQPQHF. The chain has TRBV6-5 and TRBJ1-5, with a possible D match to TRBD1 (5 bases). Germline V gives CDR1 MNHEY, CDR2 SVGAGI. The CDR3 covers 15 residues. The V end lost 8 bases, the J end lost 0 bases, and 14 bases lay between the germline ends.

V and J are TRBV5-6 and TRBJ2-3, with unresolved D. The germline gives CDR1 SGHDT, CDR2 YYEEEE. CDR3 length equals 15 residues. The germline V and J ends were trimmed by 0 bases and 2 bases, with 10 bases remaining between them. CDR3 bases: TGTGCCAGCAGCTTGGTAGCTACTTCCACAGATACGCAGTATTTT. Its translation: CASSLVATSTDTQYF. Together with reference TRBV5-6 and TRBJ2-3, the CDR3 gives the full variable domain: DAGVTQSPTHLIKTRGQQVTLRCSPKSGHDTVSWYQQALGQGPQFIFQYYEEEERQRGNFPDRFSGHQFPNYSSELNVNALLLGDSALYLCASSLVATSTDTQYFGPGTRLTVL.

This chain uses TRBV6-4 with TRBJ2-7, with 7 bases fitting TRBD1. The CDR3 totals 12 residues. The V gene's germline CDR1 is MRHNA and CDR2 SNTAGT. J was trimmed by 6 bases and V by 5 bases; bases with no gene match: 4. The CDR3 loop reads CASSTRQGEQYF. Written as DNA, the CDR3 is TGTGCCAGCAGTACAAGACAGGGCGAGCAGTACTTC.

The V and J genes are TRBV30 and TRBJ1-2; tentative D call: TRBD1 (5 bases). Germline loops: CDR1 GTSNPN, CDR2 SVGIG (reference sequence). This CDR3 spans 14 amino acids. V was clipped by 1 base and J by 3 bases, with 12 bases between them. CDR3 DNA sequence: TGTGCCTGGAGTGCCGGGGGGGGGTACTATGGCTACACCTTC. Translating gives CAWSAGGGYYGYTF. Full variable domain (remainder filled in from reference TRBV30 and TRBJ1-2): SQTIHQWPATLVQPVGSPLSLECTVEGTSNPNLYWYRQAAGRGLQLLFYSVGIGQISSEVPQNLSASRPQDRQFILSSKKLLLSDSGFYLCAWSAGGGYYGYTFGSGTRLTVV.

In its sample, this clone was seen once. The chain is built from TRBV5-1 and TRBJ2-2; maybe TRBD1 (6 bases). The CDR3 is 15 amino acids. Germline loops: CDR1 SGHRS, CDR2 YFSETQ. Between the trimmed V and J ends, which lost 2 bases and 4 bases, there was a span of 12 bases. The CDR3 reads CASSFDGTTTGELFF. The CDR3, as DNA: TGCGCCAGCAGCTTTGACGGGACAACCACCGGGGAGCTGTTTTTT.